This is a list of T cell receptor beta chains from one sample in a study of blood T cells in healthy people across ages. Via MiXCR, TCRdb re-called the 5' RACE reads, giving one row per CDR3 protein. The sample records 600,000 to 1,000,000 distinct CDR3 sequences, approximately 25% being singletons. These data were likewise used in another study, on T cells of mothers and their children.

Material for sequencing was blood. The origin of the receptors is a boy aged 5-17 years in good health. The CDR3 runs from the conserved cysteine through the conserved F or W. The size field is filled for only some rows; it gives once, few, many or a size class.

V gene | clone size | CDR3 protein
TRBV3-1 | NA | CASSSRDTIQETQYF
TRBV18 | NA | CASSPLRDLKTGYGYTF
TRBV28 | few | CASRGQGAGGGTQYF
TRBV7-8 | NA | CASSLVGGNSYEQYF
TRBV9 | once | CASSPTQRVNTEAFF
TRBV12-3/TRBV12-4 | few | CASTTALAHNEQFF
TRBV7-2 | NA | CASSPDRGLEAFF
TRBV10-3 | NA | CAISDRDLDDSPLHF
TRBV6-4 | NA | CASSAQQGTEAFF
TRBV20-1 | NA | CSGSGGAVYNEQFF
TRBV7-9 | NA | CASSLARSGETQYF
TRBV6-5 | NA | CASSFATSYEQYF
TRBV25-1 | few | CASSEDLPGDHLQGGSNQPQHF
TRBV20-1 | NA | CSARQLYQPQHF
TRBV20-1 | few | CSHQYVGASGPYGYTF
TRBV7-9 | NA | CASSLTRGYSYEQYF
TRBV29-1 | NA | CSVPPGQGLNEQFF
TRBV3-1 | many | CASSQDSGFRADTQYF
TRBV20-1 | NA | CSASQTLAGRQETQYF
TRBV6-2/TRBV6-3 | NA | CASSLNAYRGPNYGYTF
TRBV12-3/TRBV12-4 | few | CASSLTTGRGETRYF
TRBV7-9 | NA | CASSLVDSENTEAFF
TRBV7-2 | few | CASSLRTHIGSYNEQFF
TRBV4-3 | NA | CASSYALTGTYEQYF
TRBV28 | NA | CASSNRVGEQYF
TRBV9 | few | CASSVGPGGGQETQYF
TRBV5-1 | NA | CASSWGQGREETQYF
TRBV27 | NA | CASRDYPNYNEQFF
TRBV2 | NA | CASSEALQLPSGDTQYF
TRBV20-1 | few | CSARDSRDGNQPQHF
TRBV6-6 | NA | CASSYVGAGGGELFF
TRBV24-1 | few | CATSDPVGPSNEQYF
TRBV28 | NA | CASSSLGTGGFSYNEQFF
TRBV7-8 | few | CASSWGGGTGISYEQYF
TRBV28 | few | CASEMNTEAFF
TRBV27 | NA | CASSLRRTSYEQYF
TRBV28 | NA | CASSPGPSRAKNIQYF
TRBV20-1 | NA | CSARAGHGSAYGYTF
TRBV5-1 | few | CASSLGAGGPGEQYF
TRBV29-1 | few | CSVARLAEGAKNIQYF
TRBV5-5 | NA | CASSSLAGEPSYNEQFF
TRBV4-2 | NA | CASSQEQGLVEQYF
TRBV29-1 | NA | CSVERRQGPTEAFF
TRBV4-3 | NA | CASSQEGGGGRRNEQFF
TRBV9 | NA | CASSVRPGLTSNEQFF
TRBV28 | NA | CASSQAGGPRSEQYF
TRBV4-2 | few | CASSPAGTSVAYEQYF
TRBV9 | NA | CASSVEAGGDEQYF
TRBV20-1 | NA | CSARGISTGELFF
TRBV12-3/TRBV12-4 | few | CASSLAEYNSPLHF
TRBV28 | few | CASSFSLAQETQYF
TRBV6-1 | NA | CASSWTGTLEAFF
TRBV12-3/TRBV12-4 | NA | CASSLMRQGAYGYTF